This T cell receptor (beta chain) was recovered during a study of T cells in Graves' hyperthyroidism and ophthalmopathy (dated by TCRdb to about 2019). With regard to the full study: Peripheral blood was sampled at the time of initial diagnosis, prior to any treatment. To identify distinguishing TCR V-J signatures, a discovery cohort of about 100 patients was used, comprising 40 to 45 with Graves' ophthalmopathy and around 57 with stable Graves' hyperthyroidism. Prospective prediction of ophthalmopathy was tested in an independent validation cohort of fewer than 20 hyperthyroidism patients and some 17 patients who later progressed to ophthalmopathy. For training and testing, the 95 to 100 patients in the discovery cohort were randomly divided in a 7:3 ratio. The study also compared thyroid tissue and blood T-cell repertoires from about 6 Graves' hyperthyroidism patients. Once sampling was done, hyperthyroidism patients were given methimazole at a starting dose of 30 mg daily, whereas ophthalmopathy patients were given high-dose intravenous methylprednisolone. TCR Vbeta CDR3 sequencing of approximately 140 peripheral blood samples (fewer than 45 ophthalmopathy, about 74 hyperthyroidism and some 17 progressor patients) is reported in the paper.

This clonotype appeared many times. Its target antigen remains unknown. Base qualities are missing; no much larger clone stands one base away. Hyperthyroidism patients were newly diagnosed, with disease duration under 2 months, and aged 18 to 65 years. Patients with uncontrolled infections, other autoimmune diseases, pregnancy or lactation were excluded. Diagnoses were established on the basis of clinical symptoms, serum thyroxine and TRAb, thyroid ultrasound, and orbital computed tomography. Blood from progressor patients was drawn when they were first diagnosed with hyperthyroidism, before any ophthalmopathy symptoms appeared. Ficoll-Paque density gradient centrifugation was used to isolate PBMCs from about 10 ml of fresh peripheral blood. Progressor patients were first diagnosed with Graves' hyperthyroidism and then developed ophthalmopathy during follow-up. Total RNA was extracted with Trizol reagent, and quality was checked on an Agilent 2100 Bioanalyzer.

General study outcomes and caveats: Most expanded thyroid clonotypes (frequency above 0.001) were also found in blood, which suggests that blood repertoires may mirror thyroid immune responses. In validation, the model predicted progression to ophthalmopathy a median of about 6.8 months before onset, with approximately 68% sensitivity and about 72% specificity. In cross-validation, a model built on a 13 V-J signature told ophthalmopathy apart from stable hyperthyroidism with 87.88% sensitivity and about 81% specificity, and in testing the same model reached 80%/75%. No statistical method was used to fix the sample size in advance, and group allocation was not hidden from the investigators.

TCR beta CDR3 regions were amplified from RNA transcripts. The first round of RT-PCR for the TCR CDR3 was performed with the HTBI primer set and the Qiagen OneStep RT-PCR kit. A second multiplex PCR round built the libraries, followed by size selection and purification. The libraries were sequenced on an Illumina HiSeq2000 using paired-end 100 bp reads. On the authors' methods: Raw data were processed with SOAPnuke, discarding reads with adapters, uncalled bases, mean Phred below 15, or no exact constant-primer or identifier match. COPE v1.2.5 was used to merge high-quality paired reads, and clonotypes were defined as unique nucleotide sequences. Clonotypes were aligned to IMGT TRBV, TRBD and TRBJ reference segments using MiTCR v1.1. The analysis was restricted to V-J combinations with a frequency above 0.0001, which together covered 99% to 99.2% of the repertoires. The TCS score was defined as the ratio of F50 (clonal expansion) to E x V (chaos), calculated using BLOSUM62-based TCRdist between CDR3 peptides within each V-J. Welch's t-statistics and random forest reduced around 550 V-J features to 13, which were used in a naive Bayes classifier (R e1071). The public reads were run again by TCRdb, first through fastp at Q25 and then through MiXCR, and only productive beta chains were kept. Records with the same CDR3 protein are collapsed into one entry carrying the most frequent genes and DNA. The V and J calls come from TCRdb's annotation, not from the publication. Counted in this sample were about 300,000 distinct CDR3 sequences; roughly 15% of them appeared once. Roughly 7.5% of the sample is taken by the ten largest.

Measured from the cysteine to the phenylalanine, the CDR3 is 13 residues long. Here the CDR3 DNA is all that survives: 39 bases in frame from base 1. V loses 2 bases of germline sequence and J loses 1 base, and the interval between the two ends is 6 bases. As encoded in the germline V gene, CDR1 is MDHEN while CDR2 is SYDVKM. The sequence came from a young woman with Graves' hyperthyroidism that later progressed to Graves' ophthalmopathy. Recombination joined TRBV28 with TRBJ2-7; there is no confident call for the D gene. Sequencing was performed on blood. At the DNA level, the sequence is TGTGCCAGCAGTTTACCTGCGTCCTACGAGCAGTACTTC. The resulting protein is CASSLPASYEQYF.